The clone carrying this T cell receptor beta chain was seen just once. The target antigen is unknown. Clones were sequenced by immunoSEQ multiplex PCR, and TCRdb holds only the in-frame ones, with some missing. Altogether 95,000 to 110,000 clones are present, 82% being singletons, with the ten largest covering 0.8% to 1%. This specimen comes from a study of T cell clones after liver transplantation. Looked up from germline, CDR1 is MNHEY and CDR2 is SMNVEV (reference sequence). With V trimmed by 4 bases and J by 4 bases, 6 bases remained unmatched. CDR3 length: 15 amino acids. Study conclusions and caveats: In a couple of subjects, few donor cells limited the measurable donor-reactive repertoire. A larger donor-reactive than third-party decline suggested partial antigen-specific deletion.

This rearrangement joins TRBV27 to TRBJ1-5, with 8 bases lining up with TRBD1. Source: CD4+ T cells from blood, taken before liver transplant. This clonotype was sampled from a human donor who received a liver transplant. CDR3 nucleotide sequence: TGTGCCAGCAGTTCCAGGGGGCTGGGTAATCAGCCCCAGCATTTT. Its translation: CASSSRGLGNQPQHF.